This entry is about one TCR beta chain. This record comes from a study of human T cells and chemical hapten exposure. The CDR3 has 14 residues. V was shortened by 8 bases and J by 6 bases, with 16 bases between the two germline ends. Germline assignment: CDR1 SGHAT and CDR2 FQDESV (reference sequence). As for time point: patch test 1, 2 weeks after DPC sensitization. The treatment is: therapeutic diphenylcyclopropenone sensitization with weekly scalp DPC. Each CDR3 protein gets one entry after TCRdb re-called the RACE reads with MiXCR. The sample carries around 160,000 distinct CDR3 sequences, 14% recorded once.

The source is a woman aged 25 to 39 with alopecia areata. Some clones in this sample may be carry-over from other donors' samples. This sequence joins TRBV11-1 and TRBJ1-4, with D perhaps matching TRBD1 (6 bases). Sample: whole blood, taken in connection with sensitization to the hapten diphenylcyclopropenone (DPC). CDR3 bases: TGTGCCAGCGCTAACCGCAGGGGAGATGAAAAACTGTTTTTT. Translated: CASANRRGDEKLFF.